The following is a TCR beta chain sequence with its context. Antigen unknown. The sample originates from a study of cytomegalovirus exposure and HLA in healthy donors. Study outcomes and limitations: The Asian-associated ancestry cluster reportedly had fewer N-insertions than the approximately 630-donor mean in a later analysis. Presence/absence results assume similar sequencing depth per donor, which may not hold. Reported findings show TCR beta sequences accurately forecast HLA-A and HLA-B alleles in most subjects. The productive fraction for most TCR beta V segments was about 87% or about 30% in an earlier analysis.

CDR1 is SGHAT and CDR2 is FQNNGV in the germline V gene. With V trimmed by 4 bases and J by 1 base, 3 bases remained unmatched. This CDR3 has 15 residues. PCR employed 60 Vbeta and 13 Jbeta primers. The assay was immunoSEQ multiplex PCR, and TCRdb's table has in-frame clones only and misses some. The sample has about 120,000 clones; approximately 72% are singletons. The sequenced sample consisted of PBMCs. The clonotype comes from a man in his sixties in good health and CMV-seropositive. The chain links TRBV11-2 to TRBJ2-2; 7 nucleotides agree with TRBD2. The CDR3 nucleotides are TGTGCCAGCAGCTCTTTAGCGGGGAACACCGGGGAGCTGTTTTTT. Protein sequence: CASSSLAGNTGELFF.